This T cell receptor (beta chain) derives from a study of response to subunit inactivated influenza vaccine. Points from the study as a whole: The authors suggested that few new T cells are recruited per seasonal influenza vaccination.

The table lists this clonotype with many counts. Its antigen remains unknown. Each CDR3 protein is one row after TCRdb ran MiXCR on the RT-PCR reads. The sample contains roughly 650,000 distinct CDR3 sequences, around 14% of which appear only once. This CDR3 region has 14 residues. Between the trimmed V and J ends, which lost 1 base and 2 bases, there was a span of 7 bases. From germline, CDR1 is SGHTA and CDR2 FQGNSA. The V and J genes are TRBV7-2 and TRBJ2-3; perhaps TRBD1 as D (5 bases). Sequencing used PBMCs from blood, obtained 11 to 12 days after vaccination. The sequence was collected from a man between 50 and 59 years old who received an inactivated influenza vaccine. The CDR3 DNA is TGTGCCAGCAGCTTAGACAGGATCACAGATACGCAGTATTTT. Translating gives CASSLDRITDTQYF.